These 30 T cell receptor beta chains share one sample of origin, sequenced in a study of T cells in localized non-small cell lung cancer (TCRdb year 2020). Receptor libraries were prepared by the immunoSEQ multiplex PCR assay. TCRdb holds this immuneACCESS table with in-frame rearrangements only. Some clones are missing; in checked studies, unresolved V genes explain under half, and the rest has no known cause. This sample has around 6,000 clones in its table, and approximately 86% of those were observed once. 17% of the sample goes to the ten largest clones. Sequences were derived from peripheral blood, sampled before any cancer treatment. The receptor set was obtained from a male donor older than 55 with stage I lung adenocarcinoma.

This clone was seen a few times. The rearrangement links TRBV15 to TRBJ2-3; D not certain. Germline-derived CDR1 and CDR2 are LNHNV and YYDKDF (reference sequence). CDR3 size: 13 residues. V lost 7 bases to trimming and J lost 4 bases, with 12 bases between them. The CDR3 reads CATMDRAADTQYF. Here the CDR3 DNA reads TGTGCCACCATGGATCGGGCGGCAGATACGCAGTATTTT.

The chain employs TRBV30 and TRBJ2-4, with 10 nucleotides matching TRBD1. Losses at the gene ends were 2 bases for V and 8 bases for J; bases not matched to a gene: 12. This CDR3 is built from 16 residues. The germline CDR1 and CDR2 sequences are GTSNPN and SVGIG (reference sequence). In DNA form, the CDR3 reads TGTGCCTGGAGTCGGACCGGGACAGGGGATCAATACATTCAGTACTTC. Translated: CAWSRTGTGDQYIQYF.

The rearrangement uses TRBV5-1 and TRBJ2-5; TRBD1 might be the D (5 bases). Germline CDR1 and CDR2: SGHRS and YFSETQ. The CDR3 has 13 amino acids. V lost 4 bases and J lost 5, with 12 bases in between. The CDR3 sequence: CASSAIKGETQYF. The CDR3 DNA reads TGCGCCAGCAGCGCCATTAAGGGGGAGACCCAGTACTTC.

The J gene is TRBJ2-2, the V gene TRBV5-1; TRBD2 matches at 16 bases. The CDR3 covers 17 residues. V was clipped by 4 bases and J by 7 bases; unmatched bases: 7. The V gene's germline CDR1 is SGHRS and CDR2 YFSETQ. CDR3 sequence (DNA): TGCGCCAGCAGCCCGGGACTAGCGGGAGGGCTGGTCGGGGAGCTGTTTTTT. Amino acid sequence: CASSPGLAGGLVGELFF.

The V gene is TRBV30, the J gene TRBJ1-5; 7 positions match TRBD1. The CDR3 loop spans 16 amino acids. CDR1 is GTSNPN, CDR2 SVGIG, per germline (reference sequence). V lost 2 bases, J lost 0 bases, and 7 bases stayed unmatched. CDR3 DNA: TGTGCCTGGAGTAACAGGGGATTATATAGCAATCAGCCCCAGCATTTT. Translated, it gives CAWSNRGLYSNQPQHF.

CDR3 in DNA: TGTGCCAGCAGTGCCACCACAGATACGCAGTATTTT. It translates to CASSATTDTQYF. The chain links TRBV5-6 to TRBJ2-3, with no clear D. Deletions cut 5 bases from V and 2 bases from J, with 6 bases between. The CDR3 spans 12 residues. Germline-derived CDR1 and CDR2 are SGHDT and YYEEEE.

This clone has only one observation. This chain links TRBV5-1 with TRBJ2-7; TRBD1 agrees at 8 bases. Losses at the gene ends were 0 bases for V and 4 bases for J; bases not matched to a gene: 9. Looked up from germline, CDR1 is SGHRS and CDR2 is YFSETQ. This CDR3 comprises 16 residues. The CDR3 spells CASSLGTGSVLYEQYF. For the CDR3, the DNA is TGCGCCAGCAGCTTGGGGACAGGGAGCGTTCTATACGAGCAGTACTTC.

This clone was seen only a few times. The chain has TRBV5-1 and TRBJ1-1, with 8 bases aligning to TRBD1. Germline loops: CDR1 SGHRS, CDR2 YFSETQ. J gave up 5 bases and V 0 bases, and 6 bases lay outside the gene matches. CDR3 length equals 15 residues. CDR3 amino acids: CASSLGDRGGTEAFF. Written as DNA, the CDR3 is TGCGCCAGCAGCTTGGGAGACAGGGGCGGAACTGAAGCTTTCTTT.

The genes are TRBV7-9 and TRBJ1-2, with 7 nucleotides matching TRBD1. V trimming: 5 bases; J trimming: 7 bases; junction bases outside the gene matches: 16. Germline-derived CDR1 and CDR2 are SEHNR and FQNEAQ (reference sequence). The length of the CDR3 is 16 residues. The CDR3 protein is CASSPAPRTGGIGYTF. CDR3 DNA: TGTGCCAGCAGCCCTGCCCCCCGGACAGGCGGAATTGGCTACACCTTC.

CDR3 sequence reads: CASTARVAHGVYEQYF. The CDR3 DNA sequence: TGTGCCAGTACCGCTCGGGTGGCTCACGGTGTCTACGAGCAGTACTTC. This chain links TRBV19 with TRBJ2-7; D gene unclear. The CDR3 is 16 amino acids. Germline V gene lookup returns CDR1 LNHDA and CDR2 SQIVND (reference sequence). Trimming took 7 bases from V and 3 from J, leaving 22 bases between them.

J is TRBJ1-2 and V is TRBV4-1; tentative D call: TRBD1 (5 bases). V was shortened by 6 bases and J by 5 bases, with 13 bases between the two germline ends. Germline V gene lookup returns CDR1 MGHRA and CDR2 YSYEKL. The CDR3 is 13 residues long. For the CDR3, the DNA is TGCGCCAGCAGTCTCCAGGGAAGTTATGGCTACACCTTC. It translates to CASSLQGSYGYTF.

This chain connects TRBV29-1 to TRBJ2-7, with D perhaps TRBD2 (6 bases). Looked up from germline, CDR1 is SQVTM and CDR2 is ANQGSEA. With 6 bases removed from V and 5 bases from J, the gap between germline ends came to 20 bases. The CDR3 loop spans 14 amino acids. Written as DNA, the CDR3 is TGCAGCGTGATCCGGGACGGAGGGATCCACGAGCAGTACTTC. It specifies CSVIRDGGIHEQYF.

J is TRBJ1-4 and V is TRBV19; D remains unclear. The CDR3 loop spans 14 amino acids. Trimming left V 5 bases short and J 5 bases short, with 12 bases between. CDR1 LNHDA and CDR2 SQIVND come from the germline V gene (reference sequence). This CDR3 is CASSVSAANEKLFF. The CDR3 DNA is TGTGCCAGTAGTGTGTCAGCCGCGAATGAAAAACTGTTTTTT.

The J gene is TRBJ2-1, the V gene TRBV19; TRBD2 is a possible D gene (6 bases). This CDR3 comprises 13 residues. V was pared by 8 bases and J by 9 bases, with 17 bases between. CDR1 LNHDA and CDR2 SQIVND come from the germline V gene (reference sequence). The CDR3 reads CASEPFSGGEQFF. CDR3 coding DNA: TGTGCCAGTGAGCCTTTTAGCGGAGGTGAGCAGTTCTTC.

The chain has TRBV19 and TRBJ2-7, with 15 bases aligning to TRBD2. CDR1 and CDR2 from the germline V gene are LNHDA and SQIVND (reference sequence). V shed 5 bases and J 0 bases; nucleotides not matched to a gene: 5. The CDR3 extends over 17 amino acids. For the CDR3, the DNA is TGTGCCAGTAGTTGGACTAGCGGGAGGGGAATCTCCTACGAGCAGTACTTC. Protein product: CASSWTSGRGISYEQYF.

In nucleotides, the CDR3 is TGTGCCAGCAGCAAAGGTTCGAGGGCGGAGGCGGATACGCAGTATTTT. It is translated as CASSKGSRAEADTQYF. This rearrangement joins TRBV21-1 to TRBJ2-3; the D call in the table, TRBD2, was not verified against the DNA. TRBV21-1 is deemed a pseudogene. The CDR3 covers 16 residues.

This rearrangement joins TRBV6-6 to TRBJ1-1, with D uncertain. There are 13 residues in the CDR3. Germline V gene sequence: CDR1 MNHNY, CDR2 SVGAGI (reference sequence). Trimming removed 1 base from V and 1 base from J, with 4 bases in between. The CDR3 DNA reads TGTGCCAGCAGTTACTATGGGAACACTGAAGCTTTCTTT. As protein: CASSYYGNTEAFF.

Turning to this clone: Distinct nucleotide sequences in the sample also encode this CDR3. V is TRBV5-1 and J is TRBJ2-2; 11 bases map to TRBD2. With 4 bases clipped from V and 5 bases from J, the junction kept 4 bases outside the gene matches. The CDR3 has 15 amino acids. The germline gives CDR1 SGHRS, CDR2 YFSETQ. The CDR3 nucleotides read TGCGCCAGCAGCCTAGCGGGAGGAGTAACCGGGGAGCTGTTTTTT. This encodes CASSLAGGVTGELFF.

This chain joins TRBV10-3 and TRBJ1-1; D call uncertain. V was trimmed by 4 bases and J by 0 bases, leaving 21 bases between them. The CDR3 runs 18 residues. Looked up from germline, CDR1 is ENHRY and CDR2 is SYGVKD. The chain's CDR3 is CAISGAEKPGLMNTEAFF. DNA of the CDR3: TGTGCCATCAGTGGGGCCGAGAAGCCAGGACTTATGAACACTGAAGCTTTCTTT.

This clone was found once. The chain couples TRBV7-2 to TRBJ2-1, with TRBD2 matching over 8 bases. Trimming at V came to 3 bases and at J to 7 bases, leaving 8 bases not matched to a gene. Germline V CDR1 and CDR2: SGHTA, FQGNSA. The CDR3 totals 15 residues. CDR3 in DNA: TGTGCCAGCAGCTTTGGTTCAGCGGGGGTTAATGAGCAGTTCTTC. Translated, it gives CASSFGSAGVNEQFF.

The V gene is TRBV5-1, the J gene TRBJ2-1; D is possibly TRBD2 (7 bases). CDR3 length: 15 residues. Trimming cost V 0 bases and J 8 bases, with 15 bases left between them. Germline CDR1 SGHRS, CDR2 YFSETQ. CDR3 region: CASSLGQGGGYEQFF. The DNA for the CDR3 is TGCGCCAGCAGCTTGGGGCAGGGAGGGGGTTATGAGCAGTTCTTC. Drawing the rest from reference TRBV5-1 and TRBJ2-1, the complete variable domain is KAGVTQTPRYLIKTRGQQVTLSCSPISGHRSVSWYQQTPGQGLQFLFEYFSETQRNKGNFPGRFSGRQFSNSRSEMNVSTLELGDSALYLCASSLGQGGGYEQFFGPGTRLTVL.

The rearrangement uses TRBV18 and TRBJ2-6, with TRBD2 matching over 7 bases. Losses at the gene ends were 1 base for V and 0 bases for J; bases not matched to a gene: 6. This CDR3 has 18 amino acids. Germline-derived CDR1 and CDR2 are KGHSH and LQKENI. The CDR3 DNA sequence: TGTGCCAGCTCACCACTTCAAGCGGGGAGCTCTGGGGCCAACGTCCTGACTTTC. It is translated as CASSPLQAGSSGANVLTF.

The chain employs TRBV5-1 and TRBJ2-7, with D unclear. The germline gives CDR1 SGHRS, CDR2 YFSETQ. This CDR3 spans 15 amino acids. CDR3 bases: TGCGCCAGCAGCTTGAGATGCACGGAGACTTACGAGCAGCACGTC. The encoded protein is CASSLRCTETYEQHV.

V and J are TRBV6-1 and TRBJ1-2; D may be TRBD1 (5 bases). Germline-derived CDR1 and CDR2 are MNHNS and SASEGT. Trimming left V 2 bases short and J 5 bases short, with 21 bases between. The CDR3 contains 17 residues. The CDR3: CASSETPGYSAAYGYTF. The DNA for the CDR3 is TGTGCCAGCAGTGAAACCCCAGGGTACTCAGCTGCTTATGGCTACACCTTC.

V usage is TRBV28 and J usage is TRBJ2-7; D remains unclear. The CDR3 length is 13 residues. The V end was cut by 3 bases, the J end by 4 bases, with 10 bases between. Germline lookup yields CDR1 MDHEN and CDR2 SYDVKM. In DNA form, the CDR3 reads TGTGCCAGCAGTTTGCCAGGAGATTACGAGCAGTACTTC. This gives the protein CASSLPGDYEQYF.

The chain employs TRBV6-4 and TRBJ2-3; 9 nucleotides match TRBD2. J gave up 5 bases and V 10 bases, and 7 bases lay outside the gene matches. This CDR3 contains 13 residues. Germline-derived CDR1 and CDR2 are MRHNA and SNTAGT. The CDR3 nucleotides are TGTGCCACCCTGCGGGGGGGGATAGATACGCAGTATTTT. It specifies CATLRGGIDTQYF.

The rearrangement uses TRBV10-3 and TRBJ2-7, with D possibly matching TRBD1 (5 bases). CDR1 and CDR2 from the germline V gene are ENHRY and SYGVKD. Deletions cut 6 bases from V and 2 bases from J, with 11 bases between. This CDR3 contains 13 residues. CDR3 coding DNA: TGTGCCATCAGCAAGGGGTTGACCTACGAGCAGTACTTC. Translating gives CAISKGLTYEQYF.

This chain links TRBV9 with TRBJ2-1; 7 nucleotides align to TRBD1. V was clipped by 5 bases and J by 6 bases; unmatched bases: 5. In germline, CDR1 is SGDLS, CDR2 YYNGEE. This CDR3 comprises 13 residues. DNA for the CDR3: TGTGCCAGCAGAGAATCAGGGGGCAATGAGCAGTTCTTC. Translated, it gives CASRESGGNEQFF.

The chain carries TRBV19 and TRBJ2-2, with D possibly being TRBD1 (6 bases). The V end was cut by 9 bases, the J end by 2 bases, with 10 bases between. Germline V gives CDR1 LNHDA, CDR2 SQIVND (reference sequence). The CDR3 spans 13 residues. CDR3 region: CASRGHNTGELFF. The CDR3 DNA sequence: TGTGCCAGCAGGGGACACAACACCGGGGAGCTGTTTTTT.

This clone ranks as large. The genes are TRBV6-4 and TRBJ2-1, with unresolved D. CDR3 size: 13 residues. Germline V lookup: CDR1 MRHNA, CDR2 SNTAGT. Between the trimmed V and J ends, which lost 3 bases and 6 bases, there was a span of 9 bases. CDR3 in amino acids: CASSESPGNEQFF. The DNA of the CDR3 is TGTGCCAGCAGTGAGTCTCCCGGCAATGAGCAGTTCTTC.